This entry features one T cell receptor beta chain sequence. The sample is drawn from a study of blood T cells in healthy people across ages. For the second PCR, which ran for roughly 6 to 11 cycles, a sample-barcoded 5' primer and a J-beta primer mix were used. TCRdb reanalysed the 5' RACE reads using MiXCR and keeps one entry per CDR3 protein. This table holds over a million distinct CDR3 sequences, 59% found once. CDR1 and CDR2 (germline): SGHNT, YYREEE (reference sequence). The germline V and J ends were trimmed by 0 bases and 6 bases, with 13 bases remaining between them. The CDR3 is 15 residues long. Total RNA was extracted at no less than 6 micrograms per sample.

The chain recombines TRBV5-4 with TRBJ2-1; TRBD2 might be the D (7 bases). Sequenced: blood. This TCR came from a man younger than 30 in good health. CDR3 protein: CASSLEGGGFNEQFF. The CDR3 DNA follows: TGTGCCAGCAGCTTGGAAGGGGGGGGATTCAATGAGCAGTTCTTC.